This T cell receptor (beta chain) was sequenced during a study of T cell responses to AZD1222 COVID-19 vaccine. General study points: Reportedly, nearly half the spike-specific TCRs target unmutated variant regions. Among the donors, most were white British and more were female, and clonal diversity was possibly underestimated. Seropositive status at baseline applied to only a handful of AZD1222 recipients.

This clone has just one count. Its antigen is undetermined. TCRdb's table, derived via immunoSEQ multiplex PCR, lists solely in-frame clones and lacks some. The sample has more than 55,000 clones; 75% to 90% are singletons. CDR1 is SEHNR and CDR2 is FQNEAQ in the germline V gene (reference sequence). This CDR3 region has 14 residues. V lost 5 bases, J lost 7 bases, and 18 bases lay in between. The source is an adult who received the AZD1222 COVID-19 vaccine. This sequence joins TRBV7-9 and TRBJ2-7, with a tentative D call TRBD1 (6 bases). This specimen was peripheral blood, taken 28 days after the second AZD1222 dose. This CDR3 reads CASSPVARQGEQYF. The DNA for the CDR3 is TGTGCCAGCAGCCCGGTGGCCAGGCAGGGGGAGCAGTACTTC.